This T cell receptor (beta chain) appears in the sequencing data of a study of neoadjuvant anti-PD-1 for oral cavity cancer. Assay used: immunoSEQ multiplex PCR; TCRdb lists only in-frame clones, some missing. The sample shows around 7,200 clones, approximately 50% of them seen only once. The V gene lost 4 bases and the J gene lost 0 bases, with 7 bases spanning the gap. This CDR3 is built from 13 residues. Per the germline V gene, CDR1 is SGHRS and CDR2 is YFSETQ. This clone was observed a handful of times. The sequencing here drew on tumor tissue, taken before nivolumab (anti-PD-1) treatment. This clonotype originated in a person aged 35 to 85 with oral cavity squamous cell carcinoma. V gene TRBV5-1 combines with J gene TRBJ1-1; no reliable D call. The CDR3 region has the DNA TGCGCCAGCAGCCCCGACCTGAACACTGAAGCTTTCTTT. Residues: CASSPDLNTEAFF. Combining the CDR3 with reference TRBV5-1 and TRBJ1-1 gives the whole variable domain KAGVTQTPRYLIKTRGQQVTLSCSPISGHRSVSWYQQTPGQGLQFLFEYFSETQRNKGNFPGRFSGRQFSNSRSEMNVSTLELGDSALYLCASSPDLNTEAFFGQGTRLTVV.